This T cell receptor (beta chain) originates from a study of cytomegalovirus exposure and HLA in healthy donors. Study-wide results and caveats: For most TCR beta V segments, an earlier analysis put the productive rate at about 87% or about 30% of the time. Roughly uniform sequencing depth across donors was assumed, possibly incorrectly.

In the case of this clone: Antigen unknown.

CDR3 size: 12 residues. V lost 5 bases to trimming and J lost 6 bases, with 11 bases between them. Germline V gene lookup returns CDR1 GTSNPN and CDR2 SVGIG (reference sequence). With 60 Vbeta and 13 Jbeta primers, the PCR was carried out. The assay was immunoSEQ multiplex PCR, and TCRdb's table has in-frame clones only and misses some. The sample lists 150,000 to 200,000 clones; 76% were seen once. The sequencing sample was made of PBMCs. This clonotype was sampled from a male donor in good health and CMV-seronegative. The rearrangement uses TRBV30 and TRBJ2-1; D is perhaps TRBD2 (6 bases). CDR3 amino acids: CAWAGPRNEQFF. The CDR3 DNA follows: TGTGCCTGGGCGGGACCACGCAATGAGCAGTTCTTC.